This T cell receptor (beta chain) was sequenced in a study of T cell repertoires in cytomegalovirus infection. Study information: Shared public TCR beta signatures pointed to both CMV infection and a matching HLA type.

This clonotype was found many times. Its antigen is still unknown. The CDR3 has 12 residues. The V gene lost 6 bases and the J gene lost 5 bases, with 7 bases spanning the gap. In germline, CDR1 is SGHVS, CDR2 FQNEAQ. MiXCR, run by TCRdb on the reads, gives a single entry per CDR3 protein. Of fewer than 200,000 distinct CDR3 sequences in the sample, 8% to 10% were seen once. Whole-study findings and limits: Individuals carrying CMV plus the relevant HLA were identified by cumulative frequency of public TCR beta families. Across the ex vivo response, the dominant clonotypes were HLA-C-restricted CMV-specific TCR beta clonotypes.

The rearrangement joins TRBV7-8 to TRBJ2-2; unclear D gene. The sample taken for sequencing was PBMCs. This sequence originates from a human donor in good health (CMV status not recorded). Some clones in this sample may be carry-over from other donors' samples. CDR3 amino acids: CASRLITGELFF. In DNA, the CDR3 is TGTGCCAGCAGGTTAATTACCGGGGAGCTGTTTTTT.